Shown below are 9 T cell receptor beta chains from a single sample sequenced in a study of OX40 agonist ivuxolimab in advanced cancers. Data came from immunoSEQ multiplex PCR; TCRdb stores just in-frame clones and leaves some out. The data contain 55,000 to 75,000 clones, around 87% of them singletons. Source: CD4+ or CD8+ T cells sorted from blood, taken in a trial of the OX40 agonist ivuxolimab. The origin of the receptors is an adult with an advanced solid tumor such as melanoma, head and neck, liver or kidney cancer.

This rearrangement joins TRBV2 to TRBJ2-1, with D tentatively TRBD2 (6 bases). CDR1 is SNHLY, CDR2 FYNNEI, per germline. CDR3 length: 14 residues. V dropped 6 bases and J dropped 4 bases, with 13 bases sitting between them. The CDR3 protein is CASRRDWVYNEQFF. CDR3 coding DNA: TGTGCCAGCAGACGGGACTGGGTGTACAATGAGCAGTTCTTC.

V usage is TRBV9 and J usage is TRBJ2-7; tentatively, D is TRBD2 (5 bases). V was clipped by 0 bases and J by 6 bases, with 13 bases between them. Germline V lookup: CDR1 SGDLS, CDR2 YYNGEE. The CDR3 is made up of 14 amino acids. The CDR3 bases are TGTGCCAGCAGCGTAGCTAGCATTCTTTCCGAGCAGTACTTC. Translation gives CASSVASILSEQYF.

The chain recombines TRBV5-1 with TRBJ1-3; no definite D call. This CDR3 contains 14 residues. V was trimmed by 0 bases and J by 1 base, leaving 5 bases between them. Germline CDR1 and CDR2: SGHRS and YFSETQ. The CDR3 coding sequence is TGCGCCAGCAGCTTGGGGGGATCTGGAAACACCATATATTTT. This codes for CASSLGGSGNTIYF. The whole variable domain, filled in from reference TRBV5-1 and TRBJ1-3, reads KAGVTQTPRYLIKTRGQQVTLSCSPISGHRSVSWYQQTPGQGLQFLFEYFSETQRNKGNFPGRFSGRQFSNSRSEMNVSTLELGDSALYLCASSLGGSGNTIYFGEGSWLTVV.

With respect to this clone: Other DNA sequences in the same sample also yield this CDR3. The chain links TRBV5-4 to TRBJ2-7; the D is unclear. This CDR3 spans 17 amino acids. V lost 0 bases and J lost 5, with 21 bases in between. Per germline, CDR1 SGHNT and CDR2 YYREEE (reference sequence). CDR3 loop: CASSLGSGGVLFDEQYF. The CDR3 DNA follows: TGTGCCAGCAGCTTGGGGTCGGGTGGGGTGCTTTTCGACGAGCAGTACTTC.

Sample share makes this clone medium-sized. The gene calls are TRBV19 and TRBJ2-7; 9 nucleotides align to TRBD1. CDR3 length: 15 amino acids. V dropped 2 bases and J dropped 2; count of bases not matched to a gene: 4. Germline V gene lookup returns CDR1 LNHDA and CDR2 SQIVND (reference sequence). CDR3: CASSIYRGPTYEQYF. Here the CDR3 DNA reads TGTGCCAGTAGTATATACAGGGGGCCCACCTACGAGCAGTACTTC.

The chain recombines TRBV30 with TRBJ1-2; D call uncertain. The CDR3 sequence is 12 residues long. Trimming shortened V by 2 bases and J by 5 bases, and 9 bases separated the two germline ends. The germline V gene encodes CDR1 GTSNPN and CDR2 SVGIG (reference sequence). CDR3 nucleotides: TGTGCCTGGAGTCCGACACTATATGGCTACACCTTC. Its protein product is CAWSPTLYGYTF.

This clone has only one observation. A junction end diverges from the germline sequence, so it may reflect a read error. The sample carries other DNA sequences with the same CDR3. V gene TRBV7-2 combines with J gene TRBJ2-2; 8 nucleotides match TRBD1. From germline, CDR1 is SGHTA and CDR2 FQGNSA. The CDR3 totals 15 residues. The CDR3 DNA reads TGTGCCAGTAGCTTTGGACAGGGATCTTCCGGGGAGCTGTTTTTT. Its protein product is CASSFGQGSSGELFF.

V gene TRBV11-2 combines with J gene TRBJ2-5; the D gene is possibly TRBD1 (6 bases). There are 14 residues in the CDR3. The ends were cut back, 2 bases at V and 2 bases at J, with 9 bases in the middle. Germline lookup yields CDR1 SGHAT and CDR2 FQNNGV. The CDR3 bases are TGTGCCAGCAGCTTAATCGACAGGCAAGAGACCCAGTACTTC. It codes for CASSLIDRQETQYF.

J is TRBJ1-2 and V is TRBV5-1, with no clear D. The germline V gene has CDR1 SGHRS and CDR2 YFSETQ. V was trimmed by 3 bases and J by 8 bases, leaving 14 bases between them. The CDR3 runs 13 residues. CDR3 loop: CASSYDQAMGYTF. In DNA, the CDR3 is TGCGCCAGCAGCTACGACCAGGCCATGGGCTACACCTTC.